Listed below are T cell receptor beta chains from one sample, sequenced in a study of regulatory dendritic cells for organ transplantation. Assay used: immunoSEQ multiplex PCR; TCRdb lists only in-frame clones, some missing. Found here are more than 15,000 clones, approximately 80% of them singletons; the top ten hold 3% to 4%. For these TCRs, the target antigens are not known. The sample taken for sequencing was memory CD4+ T cells from blood cultured with regulatory dendritic cells. Receptor source: a human donor in good health. Both conserved end residues are part of each CDR3. The D gene is left open where the match is weak. The size field is filled for only some rows; it gives once, few, many or a size class.

clone_size: once; j_call: TRBJ2-3; v_call: TRBV9; d_call: NA; cdr3_length: 17; cdr3_nt: TGTGCCAGCAGCGTAGTCCCGGACTTCACTAGCACAGATACGCAGTATTTT; cdr3_aa: CASSVVPDFTSTDTQYF
clone_size: NA; j_call: TRBJ2-5; v_call: TRBV5-4; d_call: TRBD2; cdr3_length: 15; cdr3_nt: TGTGCCAGCAGCCATAATGGGGGAGGGCGGGAGACCCAGTACTTC; cdr3_aa: CASSHNGGGRETQYF
clone_size: NA; j_call: TRBJ2-3; v_call: TRBV7-2; d_call: NA; cdr3_length: 13; cdr3_nt: TGTGCCAGCAGCCCCGAGGTGGAAGATACGCAGTATTTT; cdr3_aa: CASSPEVEDTQYF
clone_size: NA; j_call: TRBJ1-1; v_call: TRBV4-2; d_call: TRBD1; cdr3_length: 14; cdr3_nt: TGTGCCAGCAGCCTGGACAGGCCGAACACTGAAGCTTTCTTT; cdr3_aa: CASSLDRPNTEAFF
clone_size: NA; j_call: TRBJ2-1; v_call: TRBV7-2; d_call: NA; cdr3_length: 15; cdr3_nt: TGTGCCAGCAGCCCCATAGCTTTCTCCAACAATGAGCAGTTCTTC; cdr3_aa: CASSPIAFSNNEQFF
clone_size: few; j_call: TRBJ1-4; v_call: TRBV11-2; d_call: TRBD1; cdr3_length: 12; cdr3_nt: TGTGCCAGCAGCCGACAGGGAGAAAAACTGTTTTTT; cdr3_aa: CASSRQGEKLFF
clone_size: NA; j_call: TRBJ2-5; v_call: TRBV28; d_call: TRBD2; cdr3_length: 12; cdr3_nt: TGTGCCAGCAGTTTTGGACTAGCGGGAGAGTACTTC; cdr3_aa: CASSFGLAGEYF
clone_size: NA; j_call: TRBJ2-3; v_call: TRBV30; d_call: TRBD2; cdr3_length: 16; cdr3_nt: TGTGCCTGGAGTGTACCGAATAGCGGGGGGGCAGATACGCAGTATTTT; cdr3_aa: CAWSVPNSGGADTQYF
clone_size: NA; j_call: TRBJ2-1; v_call: TRBV6-1; d_call: NA; cdr3_length: 11; cdr3_nt: TGTGCCAGCAGTGAAGGGACGGGGCAGTTCTTC; cdr3_aa: CASSEGTGQFF
clone_size: NA; j_call: TRBJ1-1; v_call: TRBV7-2; d_call: NA; cdr3_length: 14; cdr3_nt: TGTGCCAGCAAAGAAAACAGCGGTGGCACTGAAGCTTTCTTT; cdr3_aa: CASKENSGGTEAFF
clone_size: NA; j_call: TRBJ2-7; v_call: TRBV28; d_call: TRBD2; cdr3_length: 16; cdr3_nt: TGTGCCAGCACACCCACCCCAGGTAGCGGGAGTTACGAGCAGTACTTC; cdr3_aa: CASTPTPGSGSYEQYF
clone_size: NA; j_call: TRBJ2-7; v_call: TRBV6-6; d_call: NA; cdr3_length: 13; cdr3_nt: TGTGCCAGCAGTCACTATGGCCGATACGAGCAGTACTTC; cdr3_aa: CASSHYGRYEQYF
clone_size: NA; j_call: TRBJ2-7; v_call: TRBV5-1; d_call: TRBD2; cdr3_length: 17; cdr3_nt: TGCGCCAGCAGCCCCGGTATATCCGGGACTAGCGACTACGAGCAGTACTTC; cdr3_aa: CASSPGISGTSDYEQYF
clone_size: NA; j_call: TRBJ1-5; v_call: TRBV28; d_call: NA; cdr3_length: 15; cdr3_nt: TGTGCCAGCAGTTTGGCCGGTAGCTACAATCAGCCCCAGCATTTT; cdr3_aa: CASSLAGSYNQPQHF
clone_size: few; j_call: TRBJ1-1; v_call: TRBV19; d_call: TRBD1; cdr3_length: 15; cdr3_nt: TGTGCCAGTAGTCAAACAGGGACAGGGTACACTGAAGCTTTCTTT; cdr3_aa: CASSQTGTGYTEAFF
clone_size: NA; j_call: TRBJ2-5; v_call: TRBV15; d_call: NA; cdr3_length: 14; cdr3_nt: TGTGCCACCAGCAGAGACTTGGGGACGGGGACCCAGTACTTC; cdr3_aa: CATSRDLGTGTQYF
clone_size: NA; j_call: TRBJ2-2; v_call: TRBV18; d_call: TRBD1; cdr3_length: 15; cdr3_nt: TGTGCCAGCTCACCATGGGGACAGGGGACCGGGGAGCTGTTTTTT; cdr3_aa: CASSPWGQGTGELFF
clone_size: NA; j_call: TRBJ1-2; v_call: TRBV7-2; d_call: NA; cdr3_length: 14; cdr3_nt: TGTGCCAGCAGACCGACAGGCCTGGAGTATGGCTACACCTTC; cdr3_aa: CASRPTGLEYGYTF
clone_size: NA; j_call: TRBJ2-1; v_call: TRBV10-1; d_call: NA; cdr3_length: 12; cdr3_nt: TGCGCCAGCAGTGAGTCGAATGAACGGCAGTTCTTC; cdr3_aa: CASSESNERQFF
clone_size: NA; j_call: TRBJ2-1; v_call: TRBV10-2; d_call: TRBD2; cdr3_length: 15; cdr3_nt: TGCGCCAGCAGTGCGCCGGGACTAGCGGACAATGAGCAGTTCTTC; cdr3_aa: CASSAPGLADNEQFF
clone_size: NA; j_call: TRBJ2-3; v_call: TRBV4-2; d_call: NA; cdr3_length: 13; cdr3_nt: TGTGCCAGCAGCCCCGAGGGGGGTTTTAAGCAGTATTTT; cdr3_aa: CASSPEGGFKQYF
clone_size: few; j_call: TRBJ2-3; v_call: TRBV5-1; d_call: NA; cdr3_length: 15; cdr3_nt: TGCGCCAGCAGCTTGAGTCTAGAGGGCACAGATACGCAGTATTTT; cdr3_aa: CASSLSLEGTDTQYF
clone_size: NA; j_call: TRBJ1-2; v_call: TRBV9; d_call: NA; cdr3_length: 14; cdr3_nt: TGTGCCAGCAGCGTAGGTACTTGGGAGGATGGCTACACCTTC; cdr3_aa: CASSVGTWEDGYTF
clone_size: few; j_call: TRBJ2-7; v_call: TRBV28; d_call: TRBD2; cdr3_length: 14; cdr3_nt: TGTGCCAGCACCCCCGGCCAGCGGGATTACGAGCAGTACTTC; cdr3_aa: CASTPGQRDYEQYF
clone_size: once; j_call: TRBJ1-6; v_call: TRBV19; d_call: NA; cdr3_length: 15; cdr3_nt: TGTGCCAGCCGACAGAGCGGCCCCTATAATTCACCCCTCCACTTT; cdr3_aa: CASRQSGPYNSPLHF
clone_size: once; j_call: TRBJ1-2; v_call: TRBV2; d_call: TRBD1; cdr3_length: 14; cdr3_nt: TGTGCCAGCAGTGGGACAGGGGAGGGCTATGGCTACACCTTC; cdr3_aa: CASSGTGEGYGYTF
clone_size: NA; j_call: TRBJ2-5; v_call: TRBV5-4; d_call: TRBD1; cdr3_length: 13; cdr3_nt: TGTGCCAGCAGCCGAGACAGGGCGGAGACCCAGTACTTC; cdr3_aa: CASSRDRAETQYF
clone_size: NA; j_call: TRBJ1-4; v_call: TRBV11-2; d_call: NA; cdr3_length: 18; cdr3_nt: TGTGCCAGCAGTTCCATCGGAGCAGGGCGAAAGAGGGATGAAAAACTGTTTTTT; cdr3_aa: CASSSIGAGRKRDEKLFF
clone_size: NA; j_call: TRBJ1-2; v_call: TRBV29-1; d_call: NA; cdr3_length: 13; cdr3_nt: TGCAGCGTTGAACCGGGTATGGACTATGGCTACACCTTC; cdr3_aa: CSVEPGMDYGYTF
clone_size: few; j_call: TRBJ2-3; v_call: TRBV20-1; d_call: NA; cdr3_length: 11; cdr3_nt: TGCAGTGCCAGCGGCACGGATACGCAGTATTTT; cdr3_aa: CSASGTDTQYF
clone_size: few; j_call: TRBJ1-6; v_call: TRBV7-9; d_call: TRBD1; cdr3_length: 15; cdr3_nt: TGTGCCAGCAGCAAGCGACAGGGGATCAATTCACCCCTCCACTTT; cdr3_aa: CASSKRQGINSPLHF
clone_size: NA; j_call: TRBJ1-1; v_call: TRBV7-3; d_call: NA; cdr3_length: 12; cdr3_nt: TGTGCCAGCAGTACGGGAGGAACTGAAGCTTTCTTT; cdr3_aa: CASSTGGTEAFF